This T cell receptor beta chain comes out of a study of T-cell memory formation after mild COVID-19. Study-level points and caveats: A second wave of clones peaked on day 37, and their SARS-CoV-2 specificity went unconfirmed. Some responding clones appeared in pre-infection memory, suggesting cross-reactive memory joined.

Constant-segment-primed 5'RACE gave TCR alpha and TCR beta cDNA libraries with sample barcodes and UMIs. TCRdb ran MiXCR on the 5' RACE reads and lists one entry per CDR3 protein. Here the sample spans approximately 500,000 distinct CDR3 sequences, approximately 25% being singletons. The V end was cut by 4 bases, the J end by 3 bases, with 22 bases between. Germline CDR1 and CDR2: SQVTM and ANQGSEA. This CDR3 spans 16 amino acids. This clonotype was found many times. Antigen: not known. The receptor's source is an adult woman who had mild COVID-19 (a few samples of this study predate the infection). Cell type and time point are not known. The sample was PBMCs or a T cell subset sorted from them (not recorded which). The V gene is TRBV29-1, the J gene TRBJ2-7; TRBD1 might be the D (8 bases). CDR3 loop: CSVGGQGNRDYYEQYF. For the CDR3, the DNA is TGCAGCGTTGGAGGACAGGGCAACCGGGACTACTACGAGCAGTACTTC.